This T cell receptor beta chain was captured by sequencing in a study of blood T cell repertoires in COVID-19 (dated by TCRdb to about 2020). Regarding the research as a whole: Samples covering the acute and convalescent phases of COVID-19 were provided by collaborators in the United States, Italy and Spain. Samples came from the ongoing ImmuneRACE study (first 160 participants) plus 1,254 subjects from 6 global collaborators. HLA class I and class II types, where available, came from metadata supplied by the sample provider rather than from assay-based typing. The repertoires were made available in a free public database intended to serve as a resource for research on the immune response to SARS-CoV-2. Subjects who had been exposed to COVID-19, were actively infected with it, or had recovered from it provided the deeply sampled blood TCRbeta repertoires that made up the dataset. The material from the prospective study consisted of cDNA or gDNA derived from T cells, B-cell-depleted T cells, or PBMCs. A de-identified subject ID, COVID-19 status, age in years and sex were almost always included in the sample metadata.

Inclusive of the bounding cysteine and phenylalanine, the CDR3 is 15 residues long. The read is trimmed to its CDR3 DNA, 45 bases read in frame from base 1. In the germline V gene, CDR1 corresponds to SGHAT and CDR2 to FQNNGV. At the junction V is shortened by 5 bases and J by 6 bases; bases outside the gene matches: 7. For this clone: No cognate antigen has been identified for it. Base qualities are missing; no much larger clone stands one base away.

Points the paper makes about the study in general: The amount of clinical and demographic metadata varied by source and participant and was provided uncurated.

Whole blood was collected in K2EDTA tubes by collaborating institutions according to the institutions' own protocols. For TCRbeta analysis, collaborator samples were shipped as frozen whole blood, as isolated PBMCs, or as DNA extracted from either sample type. TCRbeta CDR3 regions were amplified from genomic DNA using the immunoSEQ Assay, a bias-controlled multiplex PCR. Turning to the authors' computational methods: The number of nucleated cells in each sample was estimated by amplification of reference gene primers within the assay. To quantify the absolute abundance of each unique TCRbeta CDR3 rearrangement, sequence reads were collapsed and filtered. For each sample, productive Simpson clonality was calculated as the square root of Simpson's diversity index over productive rearrangements. What TCRdb holds here is the immuneACCESS table cut down to in-frame rearrangements. Part of the clones is not present; checked against another copy, under half of the missing clones reflect an unresolved V gene, and the others are unexplained. V and J calls plus clone size are reproduced from that table; the DNA served to infer D and trimming. This sample is represented by roughly 100,000 clones; 90% to 95% of them were singletons. The leading ten clones occupy 5% to 6.5% of the sample.

This sequence uses TRBV11-2 and TRBJ1-4; 9 central bases correspond to TRBD1. The TCR originated in a human donor in a cohort sampled during active COVID-19. Source material: peripheral blood. The CDR3 amino acid sequence is: CASSPNRGRDEKLFF. The DNA sequence reads TGTGCCAGCAGCCCCAACAGGGGGCGCGATGAAAAACTGTTTTTT.